Below, 28 T cell receptor beta chains from the same sample are listed, as sequenced in a study of follicular helper T cells after annual influenza vaccination. The protocol was immunoSEQ multiplex PCR, while the TCRdb copy is restricted to in-frame clones and leaves out a portion. The data show 27,000 or so clones, with approximately 80% seen just once and around 1.2% held by the top ten. Time point in this sample: 2014-2015 season, pre-vaccination. The sample in question was CXCR5+ CD38- circulating T follicular helper cells from blood, obtained on the day of influenza vaccination. Subset specified: circulating Tfh, non-naive CD4+CXCR5+PD-1+ (ICOS+CD38+ or ICOS-CD38-). The origin of the receptors is an adult who received the influenza vaccine.

The chain couples TRBV7-5 to TRBJ1-2; the D call TRBD1 from the table was never checked on the DNA. TRBV7-5 is a recognized pseudogene. CDR3 length: 15 amino acids. The CDR3 protein is CARSLSAPANYGYTF. In DNA form, the CDR3 reads TGTGCCAGAAGCTTGTCCGCACCAGCTAACTATGGCTACACCTTC.

The gene calls are TRBV28 and TRBJ2-5, with D perhaps matching TRBD1 (5 bases). V was pared by 3 bases and J by 5 bases, with 13 bases between. The CDR3 is 14 residues long. Germline V gene lookup returns CDR1 MDHEN and CDR2 SYDVKM. The CDR3 region has the DNA TGTGCCAGCAGTTTTGGGGCCCTCAGGGAGACCCAGTACTTC. As protein: CASSFGALRETQYF.

CDR3: CASDRESGYGYTF. Written as DNA, the CDR3 is TGTGCCAGCGACAGGGAATCTGGATATGGCTACACCTTC. The chain has TRBV2 and TRBJ1-2; TRBD1 matches 7 bases. The germline gives CDR1 SNHLY, CDR2 FYNNEI. The CDR3 totals 13 residues. V shed 8 bases, J shed 5 bases, and the junction held 8 bases outside the gene matches.

This chain links TRBV27 with TRBJ2-2; 7 bases are shared with TRBD2. With 6 bases clipped from V and 5 bases from J, the junction kept 6 bases outside the gene matches. Germline-derived CDR1 and CDR2 are MNHEY and SMNVEV (reference sequence). CDR3 length equals 14 residues. CDR3 coding DNA: TGTGCCAGCAGGAGGGAGGGATGGACCGGGGAGCTGTTTTTT. Protein product: CASRREGWTGELFF.

The chain joins TRBV5-6 to TRBJ2-5; 8 bases are shared with TRBD2. Germline V CDR1 and CDR2: SGHDT, YYEEEE. CDR3 length: 14 residues. V lost 2 bases and J lost 1; bases outside the gene matches: 1. The DNA for the CDR3 is TGTGCCAGCAGCTTCGCGGGAGGCCAAGAGACCCAGTACTTC. Translating it yields CASSFAGGQETQYF.

The V call is TRBV30, the J call TRBJ2-1; perhaps TRBD1 as D (5 bases). This CDR3 comprises 14 residues. The V and J ends lost 7 bases and 0 bases respectively, with 13 bases between them. Germline CDR1 is GTSNPN and CDR2 is SVGIG (reference sequence). CDR3 DNA sequence: TGTGCCTCAAAAAGGGGATACTCCTACAATGAGCAGTTCTTC. Translated: CASKRGYSYNEQFF.

This chain links TRBV7-2 with TRBJ1-5; D unclear. The V end lost 5 bases, the J end lost 9 bases, and 11 bases lay between the germline ends. Germline values: CDR1 SGHTA, CDR2 FQGNSA. The CDR3 covers 12 residues. The CDR3 nucleotides are TGTGCCAGCAGCCCCCCCGGGAGGCCCCAGCATTTT. It yields the protein CASSPPGRPQHF.

The V and J genes are TRBV2 and TRBJ2-5; D might be TRBD2 (6 bases). The CDR3 consists of 11 residues. Germline V gene data show CDR1 as SNHLY and CDR2 as FYNNEI. Trimming pared 8 bases from V and 2 bases from J, leaving 6 bases between. This CDR3 reads CASGTQETQYF. The DNA for the CDR3 is TGTGCCAGCGGGACTCAAGAGACCCAGTACTTC.

This clone was seen once. This chain uses TRBV6-1 with TRBJ1-6, with unresolved D. CDR3 length: 16 residues. Germline assignment: CDR1 MNHNS and CDR2 SASEGT. Trimming stripped 8 bases from V and 0 bases from J, with 14 bases between. The CDR3 sequence is CASGVLKSSYNSPLHF. As DNA, the CDR3 is TGTGCCAGCGGTGTTCTAAAAAGCTCCTATAATTCACCCCTCCACTTT.

A few counts support this clone. This rearrangement joins TRBV6-5 to TRBJ1-1; D gene unclear. Germline V lookup: CDR1 MNHEY, CDR2 SVGAGI. The CDR3 spans 14 residues. The ends were cut back, 4 bases at V and 4 bases at J, with 13 bases in the middle. DNA of the CDR3: TGTGCCAGCAGTTCTCCAAACGGAGGCACTGAAGCTTTCTTT. Translated: CASSSPNGGTEAFF.

V and J are TRBV10-2 and TRBJ1-2, with no clear D. Trimming shortened V by 2 bases and J by 5 bases, and 9 bases separated the two germline ends. CDR3 length: 13 amino acids. CDR1 WSHSY and CDR2 SAAADI come from the germline V gene. The CDR3 region has the DNA TGCGCCAGCAGTGAGGCAGGACTTTATGGCTACACCTTC. This gives the protein CASSEAGLYGYTF.

The chain couples TRBV20-1 to TRBJ2-5; D is perhaps TRBD2 (5 bases). Germline-derived CDR1 and CDR2 are DFQATT and SNEGSKA (reference sequence). This CDR3 contains 11 residues. V lost 4 bases to trimming and J lost 4 bases, with 7 bases between them. The chain's CDR3 is CSAIAGETQYF. CDR3 sequence (DNA): TGCAGTGCTATCGCGGGAGAGACCCAGTACTTC.

This sequence joins TRBV12-2 and TRBJ2-7; the table gives TRBD1 as D, unverified against the DNA. TRBV12-2 is a pseudogene locus. The CDR3 consists of 19 residues. The CDR3, as DNA: TGTGCAAGTCGCTTACTCTGGGGAGGGAGGACAGGGGACCCCTACGAGCAGTACTTC. Its translation is CASRLLWGGRTGDPYEQYF.

The chain has TRBV10-3 and TRBJ1-4; unclear D gene. Germline-derived CDR1 and CDR2 are ENHRY and SYGVKD. Trimming stripped 4 bases from V and 12 bases from J, with 15 bases between. CDR3 length: 13 residues. The CDR3 region has the DNA TGTGCCATCAGTGCTAGACCCTTTGAGGAACTGTTTTTT. Protein: CAISARPFEELFF.

The chain combines TRBV6-4 with TRBJ2-1, with 8 bases aligning to TRBD2. The trim removed 0 bases at V and 8 bases at J, leaving 15 bases unmatched. The CDR3 runs 18 residues. Germline CDR1 and CDR2: MRHNA and SNTAGT. Here the CDR3 DNA reads TGTGCCAGCAGTGACTCCCCACTCGGCGTAGCGGGAACCCATGAGCAGTTCTTC. It codes for CASSDSPLGVAGTHEQFF.

The chain uses TRBV7-9 and TRBJ2-3; 8 nucleotides align to TRBD1. With 5 bases clipped from V and 1 base from J, the junction kept 5 bases outside the gene matches. The CDR3 is 15 amino acids. Germline lookup yields CDR1 SEHNR and CDR2 FQNEAQ (reference sequence). The CDR3 is CASSRPGQGTDTQYF. CDR3 in DNA: TGTGCCAGCAGCCGCCCGGGACAGGGCACAGATACGCAGTATTTT.

The chain uses TRBV7-9 and TRBJ2-5; the D gene is possibly TRBD1 (6 bases). V gave up 4 bases and J gave up 4 bases, with 10 bases separating them. Per germline, CDR1 SEHNR and CDR2 FQNEAQ (reference sequence). The CDR3 consists of 13 residues. This CDR3 reads CASSSPTGETQYF. The CDR3 nucleotides read TGTGCCAGCAGCTCACCGACAGGAGAGACCCAGTACTTC. The whole variable domain, filled in from reference TRBV7-9 and TRBJ2-5, reads DTGVSQNPRHKITKRGQNVTFRCDPISEHNRLYWYRQTLGQGPEFLTYFQNEAQLEKSRLLSDRFSAERPKGSFSTLEIQRTEQGDSAMYLCASSSPTGETQYFGPGTRLLVL.

This sequence joins TRBV6-5 and TRBJ1-6, with D possibly matching TRBD1 (6 bases). V was pared by 6 bases and J by 8 bases, with 17 bases between. The CDR3 covers 15 residues. The germline V gene encodes CDR1 MNHEY and CDR2 SVGAGI. DNA of the CDR3: TGTGCCAGCAGCTCCGGGGTACAGGGCCATTCACCCCTCCACTTT. This codes for CASSSGVQGHSPLHF.

The rearrangement links TRBV7-2 to TRBJ1-5, with 9 bases that match TRBD1. There are 13 residues in the CDR3. V was clipped by 9 bases and J by 6 bases; unmatched bases: 6. Per the germline V gene, CDR1 is SGHTA and CDR2 is FQGNSA. CDR3 protein: CASGTGWRQPQHF. The DNA for the CDR3 is TGTGCCAGTGGGACAGGGTGGCGTCAGCCCCAGCATTTT.

Of note for this clone: One end of the junction varies from germline; a read error may be responsible. The V and J genes are TRBV29-1 and TRBJ1-2, with 8 bases fitting TRBD1. The germline CDR1 and CDR2 sequences are SQVTM and ANQGSEA. This CDR3 has 8 residues. CDR3 residues: CSDNRGYF. CDR3 DNA sequence: TGCAGCGACAACAGGGGGTACTTC.

This clone was counted a few times. V and J are TRBV6-6 and TRBJ1-3, with 7 positions matching TRBD1. Trimming removed 5 bases from V and 4 bases from J; junction bases left unmatched: 8. Germline V gives CDR1 MNHNY, CDR2 SVGAGI (reference sequence). The CDR3 covers 15 residues. CDR3 sequence reads: CASSLPGTEGNTIYF. DNA of the CDR3: TGTGCCAGCAGTCTCCCCGGGACAGAGGGAAACACCATATATTTT.

The CDR3 nucleotides read TGTGCCAGCAGCGCAACCGACTACACAGGGAGAGGCAATCAGCCCCAGCATTTT. Its translation is CASSATDYTGRGNQPQHF. This chain connects TRBV7-9 to TRBJ1-5; maybe TRBD1 (6 bases). This CDR3 has 18 residues. Between the trimmed V and J ends, which lost 5 bases and 2 bases, there was a span of 22 bases. Germline V gene data show CDR1 as SEHNR and CDR2 as FQNEAQ (reference sequence).

The chain combines TRBV10-3 with TRBJ1-6, with D maybe TRBD1 (6 bases). With 7 bases removed from V and 10 bases from J, the gap between germline ends came to 17 bases. Germline assignment: CDR1 ENHRY and CDR2 SYGVKD. The CDR3 loop spans 14 amino acids. CDR3 sequence (DNA): TGTGCCATCACTCAGGGGTTCTTGGACTCACCCCTCCACTTT. This gives the protein CAITQGFLDSPLHF.

This clone was seen a handful of times. This chain connects TRBV19 to TRBJ2-2, with 9 bases fitting TRBD1. Germline CDR1 and CDR2: LNHDA and SQIVND (reference sequence). The CDR3 loop spans 15 amino acids. With V trimmed by 5 bases and J by 7 bases, 8 bases remained unmatched. Here the CDR3 DNA reads TGTGCCAGTAGTGGGGGACAGGGAATCATCGGGGAGCTGTTTTTT. This encodes CASSGGQGIIGELFF.

The V and J genes are TRBV9 and TRBJ2-2; D is possibly TRBD2 (6 bases). The germline V gene has CDR1 SGDLS and CDR2 YYNGEE. CDR3 length: 16 amino acids. V was trimmed by 0 bases and J by 5 bases, leaving 14 bases between them. This chain's CDR3 is CASSVGAGTKTGELFF. CDR3 DNA: TGTGCCAGCAGCGTAGGGGCGGGAACCAAAACCGGGGAGCTGTTTTTT.

This clone showed up just once. The gene calls are TRBV29-1 and TRBJ1-2; the D is unclear. V shed 6 bases and J shed 4 bases, with 12 bases lying between them. There are 12 residues in the CDR3. CDR1 is SQVTM, CDR2 ANQGSEA, per germline. The CDR3 nucleotides are TGCAGCGTCCAGACTACAGTCTATGGCTACACCTTC. It codes for CSVQTTVYGYTF.

The CDR3 sequence is CASSWTGGNQPQHF. CDR3 coding DNA: TGTGCCAGCAGTTGGACAGGGGGAAATCAGCCCCAGCATTTT. The V gene is TRBV5-6, the J gene TRBJ1-5, with 10 bases matching TRBD1. This CDR3 region has 14 residues. Looked up from germline, CDR1 is SGHDT and CDR2 is YYEEEE. V was pared by 5 bases and J by 4 bases, with 3 bases of the junction left unmatched.

CDR3 sequence: CASSDRAGPTADTQYF. CDR3 sequence (DNA): TGTGCCAGCAGTGATAGAGCGGGACCTACGGCGGATACGCAGTATTTT. This rearrangement joins TRBV6-1 to TRBJ2-3, with 7 bases lining up with TRBD2. V lost 3 bases, J lost 6 bases, and 12 bases stayed unmatched. There are 16 residues in the CDR3. Germline V gene lookup returns CDR1 MNHNS and CDR2 SASEGT.